The T cell receptor beta chain described here comes from a study of blood T cell repertoires in COVID-19. Study information: In each case, the material was cDNA or gDNA derived from T cells, B-cell-depleted T cells, or PBMCs.

This clone was seen just once. Data came from immunoSEQ multiplex PCR; TCRdb stores just in-frame clones and leaves some out. The data contain about 26,000 clones, almost 90% of them singletons. The CDR3 runs 15 residues. Germline V gene sequence: CDR1 MNHEY, CDR2 SVGEGT. Trimming removed 5 bases from V and 2 bases from J; junction bases left unmatched: 7. The rearrangement joins TRBV6-2 or TRBV6-3 to TRBJ2-5; 8 positions match TRBD2. Material: peripheral blood. This receptor was obtained from a man between 65 and 85 years old with acute or convalescent COVID-19. CDR3 protein: CASSQGLANQETQYF. CDR3 in DNA: TGTGCCAGCAGTCAAGGACTAGCAAATCAAGAGACCCAGTACTTC.